These 24 T cell receptor beta chains came from one sample sequenced in a study of T-cell reconstitution after alpha-beta-depleted transplantation in children. TCRbeta library preparation incorporated unique molecular identifiers. TCRdb reprocessed the PCR reads with MiXCR, giving one entry per CDR3 protein. The sample contains approximately 490,000 distinct CDR3 sequences, around 12% of which appear only once. The sample consisted of PBMCs from the stem cell graft donor, taken from the stem cell graft. The receptors shown here come from a human donor who donated a stem cell graft to a child with combined immunodeficiency.

This clonotype appeared many times. This CDR3 reads CASSGVEQFF. DNA of the CDR3: TGTGCCAGCAGTGGGGTTGAGCAGTTCTTC. This chain joins TRBV12-3 or TRBV12-4 and TRBJ2-1, with D unclear. The CDR3 consists of 10 residues. Trimming took off 5 bases at V and 9 bases at J, with 5 bases between the two ends.

This clonotype was detected ten times or more. The chain joins TRBV6-2 or TRBV6-3 to TRBJ1-1, with D unresolved. Germline CDR1 is MNHEY and CDR2 is SVGEGT. This CDR3 region has 16 residues. V lost 9 bases and J lost 2, with 22 bases in between. The CDR3 nucleotides read TGTGCCAGAAGAAACGGTGACTTAACAAAAAACACTGAAGCTTTCTTT. Translating it yields CARRNGDLTKNTEAFF.

J is TRBJ1-2 and V is TRBV27, with a tentative D call TRBD1 (6 bases). V was trimmed by 4 bases and J by 8 bases, leaving 20 bases between them. There are 15 residues in the CDR3. Germline V gene lookup returns CDR1 MNHEY and CDR2 SMNVEV (reference sequence). CDR3 loop: CASSWGQGDAIGYTF. As DNA, the CDR3 is TGTGCCAGCAGTTGGGGGCAGGGTGATGCTATCGGCTACACCTTC.

Only a few counts were recorded for this clonotype. This chain connects TRBV7-6 to TRBJ1-6; D possibly corresponds to TRBD1 (6 bases). The CDR3 runs to 15 residues. The V end was cut by 5 bases, the J end by 8 bases, with 16 bases between. The germline gives CDR1 SGHVS, CDR2 FNYEAQ. The CDR3 spells CASSPEGGADSPLHF. The CDR3 coding sequence is TGTGCCAGCAGCCCTGAGGGGGGGGCTGATTCACCCCTCCACTTT.

This clonotype was picked up many times. The chain couples TRBV11-3 to TRBJ2-7, with a tentative D call TRBD1 (6 bases). Germline CDR1 reads SGHNT; CDR2 reads YENEEA. The CDR3 has 14 residues. V was shortened by 5 bases and J by 0 bases, with 11 bases between the two germline ends. CDR3 coding DNA: TGTGCCAGCAGCACCGGGACAAGCTCCTACGAGCAGTACTTC. It translates to CASSTGTSSYEQYF.

The chain carries TRBV20-1 and TRBJ2-7; TRBD2 aligns across 10 bases. This CDR3 has 16 residues. Germline CDR1 DFQATT, CDR2 SNEGSKA (reference sequence). The trim removed 0 bases at V and 3 bases at J, leaving 8 bases unmatched. In nucleotides, the CDR3 is TGCAGTGCTAGAGATCGGCTAGCGGGAGACCACTACGAGCAGTACTTC. The encoded protein is CSARDRLAGDHYEQYF.

This clonotype was counted only a few times. This chain links TRBV7-2 with TRBJ2-7, with TRBD1 identical over 10 bases. The junction had 3 bases not matched to a gene; V was cut back by 2 bases and J by 2 bases. CDR3 length: 15 amino acids. The germline V gene encodes CDR1 SGHTA and CDR2 FQGNSA. The CDR3 DNA follows: TGTGCCAGCAGCTTAATGGGGACAGGGGCCTACGAGCAGTACTTC. This encodes CASSLMGTGAYEQYF. Full variable domain (missing parts from reference TRBV7-2 and TRBJ2-7): GAGVSQSPSNKVTEKGKDVELRCDPISGHTALYWYRQSLGQGLEFLIYFQGNSAPDKSGLPSDRFSAERTGGSVSTLTIQRTQQEDSAVYLCASSLMGTGAYEQYFGPGTRLTVT.

The V gene is TRBV9, the J gene TRBJ2-7; perhaps TRBD2 as D (5 bases). In germline, CDR1 is SGDLS, CDR2 YYNGEE. This CDR3 is 14 amino acids long. The germline V and J ends were trimmed by 0 bases and 6 bases, with 13 bases remaining between them. The CDR3 sequence: CASSVGGGTSEQYF. In nucleotides, the CDR3 is TGTGCCAGCAGCGTAGGTGGAGGTACGAGCGAGCAGTACTTC. Drawing the rest from reference TRBV9 and TRBJ2-7, the complete variable domain is DSGVTQTPKHLITATGQRVTLRCSPRSGDLSVYWYQQSLDQGLQFLIQYYNGEERAKGNILERFSAQQFPDLHSELNLSSLELGDSALYFCASSVGGGTSEQYFGPGTRLTVT.

The chain has TRBV6-2 or TRBV6-3 and TRBJ2-7; no firm D call. The CDR3 covers 13 residues. Germline V CDR1 and CDR2: MNHEY, SVGEGT. The V end was cut by 2 bases, the J end by 2 bases, with 7 bases between. As DNA, the CDR3 is TGTGCCAGCAGTTACATTGGTGCCTACGAGCAGTACTTC. Amino acids: CASSYIGAYEQYF.

Only a few counts were recorded for this clonotype. V is TRBV27 and J is TRBJ2-7, with D perhaps matching TRBD1 or TRBD2 (5 bases each). There are 15 residues in the CDR3. Germline assignment: CDR1 MNHEY and CDR2 SMNVEV (reference sequence). Deletions cut 5 bases from V and 6 bases from J, with 20 bases between. The CDR3 sequence is CASSPKRDAVGEQYF. The CDR3, as DNA: TGTGCCAGCAGTCCAAAAAGGGACGCCGTAGGCGAGCAGTACTTC.

There are a few counts of this clonotype. The CDR3 coding sequence is TGTGCCAGCAGCGCTTCTGGGACTCCCCTTAGCACAGATACGCAGTATTTT. Protein: CASSASGTPLSTDTQYF. This chain links TRBV9 with TRBJ2-3; a possible D gene is TRBD2 (6 bases). Germline CDR1 reads SGDLS; CDR2 reads YYNGEE. With 3 bases removed from V and 0 bases from J, the gap between germline ends came to 17 bases. The CDR3 is made up of 17 amino acids.

The chain couples TRBV7-9 to TRBJ2-3; possibly TRBD1 or TRBD2 for D (5 bases each). Trimming took 3 bases from V and 2 from J, leaving 15 bases between them. CDR1 and CDR2 from the germline V gene are SEHNR and FQNEAQ (reference sequence). This CDR3 is 16 amino acids long. CDR3 in amino acids: CASSFNWDQTTDTQYF. CDR3 bases: TGTGCCAGCAGCTTTAACTGGGACCAGACCACAGATACGCAGTATTTT.

This clonotype has just a few counts. The chain recombines TRBV20-1 with TRBJ2-2; unclear D gene. Germline V lookup: CDR1 DFQATT, CDR2 SNEGSKA (reference sequence). The CDR3 contains 13 residues. The germline V and J ends were trimmed by 3 bases and 6 bases, with 11 bases remaining between them. The CDR3 here is CSASYREAGELFF. Written as DNA, the CDR3 is TGCAGTGCTAGCTACAGAGAGGCCGGGGAGCTGTTTTTT.

This clonotype has just a few counts. The CDR3 nucleotides are TGTGCCAGCAACACAGATACGCAGTATTTT. As protein: CASNTDTQYF. V gene TRBV7-3 combines with J gene TRBJ2-3; no clear D. V lost 7 bases and J 2 bases, leaving 1 base between the germline ends. Germline V lookup: CDR1 SGHTA, CDR2 FQGTGA. The CDR3 contains 10 residues. The full variable domain, in which reference TRBV7-3 and TRBJ2-3 provide the parts outside the CDR3, is GAGVSQTPSNKVTEKGKYVELRCDPISGHTALYWYRQSLGQGPEFLIYFQGTGAADDSGLPNDRFFAVRPEGSVSTLKIQRTERGDSAVYLCASNTDTQYFGPGTRLTVL.

This clonotype has a handful of counts. The V call is TRBV20-1, the J call TRBJ2-1; 8 positions match TRBD2. Germline-derived CDR1 and CDR2 are DFQATT and SNEGSKA (reference sequence). J was trimmed by 2 bases and V by 8 bases; bases with no gene match: 5. The length of the CDR3 is 13 residues. CDR3: CSSTSGTYNEQFF. CDR3 nucleotides: TGCAGTTCCACTAGCGGAACCTACAATGAGCAGTTCTTC.

This chain joins TRBV11-2 and TRBJ2-1; 13 bases are a match to TRBD2. The J segment lost 9 bases and the V segment lost 3 bases, leaving 5 bases of the junction unmatched. The germline V gene has CDR1 SGHAT and CDR2 FQNNGV. CDR3 size: 15 residues. CDR3 sequence reads: CASSLEGLAGLEQFF. The CDR3 nucleotides read TGTGCCAGCAGCTTGGAGGGACTAGCGGGACTTGAGCAGTTCTTC.

Many counts were recorded for this clonotype. The chain carries TRBV5-1 and TRBJ2-2; weak D call: TRBD1 (5 bases). CDR1 and CDR2 (germline): SGHRS, YFSETQ. CDR3 length: 15 amino acids. With 2 bases removed from V and 1 base from J, the gap between germline ends came to 9 bases. The CDR3 DNA sequence: TGCGCCAGCAGCTTCAACCAGGGGAACACCGGGGAGCTGTTTTTT. It translates to CASSFNQGNTGELFF.

The table lists this clonotype with many counts. The chain couples TRBV7-9 to TRBJ1-6; possibly TRBD1 for D (6 bases). The V gene lost 2 bases and the J gene lost 10 bases, with 12 bases spanning the gap. Germline CDR1 and CDR2: SEHNR and FQNEAQ (reference sequence). CDR3 size: 14 residues. This chain's CDR3 is CASSLRGEVSPLHF. The CDR3 nucleotides read TGTGCCAGCAGCTTAAGGGGGGAGGTGTCACCCCTCCACTTT.

This clonotype was picked up a small number of times. The chain is built from TRBV5-6 and TRBJ1-1; D is undetermined. The CDR3 has 11 amino acids. Trimming pared 3 bases from V and 8 bases from J, leaving 8 bases between. Germline V gives CDR1 SGHDT, CDR2 YYEEEE. The CDR3 here is CASSWSREAFF. CDR3 DNA sequence: TGTGCCAGCAGCTGGAGCAGGGAAGCTTTCTTT.

The chain combines TRBV20-1 with TRBJ2-5, with 9 bases lining up with TRBD2. Germline trimming cut 5 bases from V and 1 base from J; bases unmatched to any gene: 8. This CDR3 has 15 amino acids. Germline CDR1 reads DFQATT; CDR2 reads SNEGSKA (reference sequence). The CDR3 loop is CSACIKRGAQETQYF. DNA for the CDR3: TGCAGTGCTTGCATCAAGCGGGGGGCCCAAGAGACCCAGTACTTC.

The chain uses TRBV29-1 and TRBJ1-5; D call uncertain. Trimming removed 4 bases from V and 0 bases from J, with 4 bases in between. This CDR3 is built from 12 residues. CDR1 and CDR2 (germline): SQVTM, ANQGSEA. The CDR3 DNA follows: TGCAGCGTTGCACTTAGCAATCAGCCCCAGCATTTT. This sequence encodes CSVALSNQPQHF.

The table lists this clonotype with a few counts. The chain links TRBV4-1 to TRBJ2-3, with TRBD2 matching over 8 bases. The CDR3 length is 12 residues. In germline, CDR1 is MGHRA, CDR2 YSYEKL. Trimming removed 3 bases from V and 14 bases from J; junction bases left unmatched: 7. CDR3: CASSHPGLDLYF. CDR3 nucleotides: TGCGCCAGCAGCCACCCGGGACTAGATCTGTATTTT.

The chain links TRBV7-1 to TRBJ2-7; 7 positions match TRBD1. TRBV7-1 is assigned to the ORF class and has an uncertain function. The CDR3 consists of 14 residues. The V gene end was trimmed by 7 bases and the J gene end by 3 bases; junction bases not matched to a gene: 9. The chain's CDR3 is CASTHRDSHYEQYF. CDR3 DNA sequence: TGTGCCAGCACTCACCGGGACAGCCACTACGAGCAGTACTTC.

The V call is TRBV7-2, the J call TRBJ2-1; D is possibly TRBD1 (5 bases). V shed 1 base and J shed 6 bases, with 13 bases lying between them. This CDR3 has 15 amino acids. CDR1 and CDR2 (germline): SGHTA, FQGNSA. CDR3 amino acids: CASSLVQGSLNEQFF. The CDR3, as DNA: TGTGCCAGCAGCTTAGTTCAGGGATCCCTCAATGAGCAGTTCTTC.